Listed here are 13 T cell receptor beta chains from one sample, sequenced in a study of cytomegalovirus exposure and HLA in healthy donors. With 60 Vbeta and 13 Jbeta primers, the PCR was carried out. The assay was immunoSEQ multiplex PCR, and TCRdb's table has in-frame clones only and misses some. The profile shows 150,000 or so clones, about four fifths of them singletons. The material sequenced was PBMCs. These receptor sequences come from a male donor in good health and CMV-seropositive.

The V call is TRBV11-2, the J call TRBJ2-7, with TRBD2 matching 9 bases. V was pared by 9 bases and J by 2 bases, with 5 bases of the junction left unmatched. Germline V gene lookup returns CDR1 SGHAT and CDR2 FQNNGV. This CDR3 contains 13 residues. CDR3 DNA sequence: TGTGCCAGTAGAATAGCGGGAGCCTACGAGCAGTACTTC. Translating gives CASRIAGAYEQYF.

This sequence joins TRBV9 and TRBJ2-6; D is unresolved. Germline V gene data show CDR1 as SGDLS and CDR2 as YYNGEE. Trimming shortened V by 3 bases and J by 4 bases, and 11 bases separated the two germline ends. This CDR3 spans 15 amino acids. DNA for the CDR3: TGTGCCAGCAGCGGAAAGATAGAAGGGGCCAACGTCCTGACTTTC. As protein: CASSGKIEGANVLTF.

J is TRBJ2-3 and V is TRBV29-1; no clear D. In germline, CDR1 is SQVTM, CDR2 ANQGSEA. V was pared by 3 bases and J by 11 bases, with 6 bases between. The CDR3 is 9 residues long. The CDR3 DNA is TGCAGCGTTGACCCGGGGCAGTATTTT. Translated: CSVDPGQYF.

The chain has TRBV23-1 and TRBJ2-3; 9 bases line up with TRBD1. TRBV23-1 is an open reading frame, and its role is uncertain. The ends lost 6 bases at V and 6 bases at J; junction bases unmatched: 13. This CDR3 spans 16 amino acids. CDR3 in amino acids: CASRDEYRGRDDTQYF. CDR3 coding DNA: TGCGCCAGCAGGGACGAATACAGGGGGCGGGATGATACGCAGTATTTT.

The chain links TRBV19 to TRBJ1-1; TRBD1 is a possible D gene (5 bases). This CDR3 spans 14 amino acids. The V gene lost 6 bases and the J gene lost 0 bases, with 11 bases spanning the gap. CDR1 LNHDA and CDR2 SQIVND come from the germline V gene (reference sequence). CDR3 protein: CASSPGQMNTEAFF. The DNA for the CDR3 is TGTGCCAGTAGCCCAGGACAAATGAACACTGAAGCTTTCTTT.

This chain joins TRBV5-1 and TRBJ1-2; TRBD1 agrees at 9 bases. Trimming took 4 bases from V and 5 from J; bases not matched to a gene: 12. The CDR3 is 16 amino acids. Germline lookup yields CDR1 SGHRS and CDR2 YFSETQ. This chain's CDR3 is CASSIGGLDRGYGYTF. CDR3 nucleotide sequence: TGCGCCAGCAGCATCGGGGGGTTGGACAGGGGATATGGCTACACCTTC.

The chain links TRBV27 to TRBJ2-1; 8 nucleotides agree with TRBD2. Germline V lookup: CDR1 MNHEY, CDR2 SMNVEV (reference sequence). V gave up 7 bases and J gave up 3 bases; unmatched junction bases: 5. This CDR3 is built from 14 residues. The CDR3: CASTSSGIYNEQFF. The CDR3 nucleotides are TGTGCCAGCACCAGTAGCGGGATCTACAATGAGCAGTTCTTC.

Only a few counts were recorded for this clone. The chain carries TRBV5-1 and TRBJ1-5, with TRBD1 identical over 9 bases. Germline trimming cut 4 bases from V and 7 bases from J; bases unmatched to any gene: 9. This CDR3 is 15 amino acids long. Germline-derived CDR1 and CDR2 are SGHRS and YFSETQ. CDR3 sequence reads: CASSKDGTGRQPQHF. The CDR3 DNA reads TGCGCCAGCAGCAAAGACGGGACAGGGAGGCAGCCCCAGCATTTT. Full variable domain (missing parts from reference TRBV5-1 and TRBJ1-5): KAGVTQTPRYLIKTRGQQVTLSCSPISGHRSVSWYQQTPGQGLQFLFEYFSETQRNKGNFPGRFSGRQFSNSRSEMNVSTLELGDSALYLCASSKDGTGRQPQHFGDGTRLSIL.

V usage is TRBV28 and J usage is TRBJ2-7; D uncertain. Looked up from germline, CDR1 is MDHEN and CDR2 is SYDVKM. The CDR3 loop spans 14 amino acids. Trimming cost V 3 bases and J 4 bases, with 13 bases left between them. CDR3 protein: CASSLNTPPYEQYF. The CDR3 region has the DNA TGTGCCAGCAGTTTGAACACACCTCCGTACGAGCAGTACTTC.

The chain recombines TRBV5-1 with TRBJ1-6, with D perhaps TRBD1 (6 bases). Trimming stripped 0 bases from V and 7 bases from J, with 17 bases between. CDR3 length: 17 amino acids. CDR1 and CDR2 (germline): SGHRS, YFSETQ. The DNA for the CDR3 is TGCGCCAGCAGCTTGGGAGGGTTAGGGGGATCGAATTCACCCCTCCACTTT. It is translated as CASSLGGLGGSNSPLHF. Supplemented by reference TRBV5-1 and TRBJ1-6, the full variable domain reads KAGVTQTPRYLIKTRGQQVTLSCSPISGHRSVSWYQQTPGQGLQFLFEYFSETQRNKGNFPGRFSGRQFSNSRSEMNVSTLELGDSALYLCASSLGGLGGSNSPLHFGNGTRLTVT.

The V gene is TRBV5-8, the J gene TRBJ1-2; no firm D call. CDR1 is SGHTS, CDR2 YDEGEE, per germline. V shed 3 bases and J shed 2 bases, with 8 bases lying between them. The length of the CDR3 is 13 residues. The CDR3 DNA reads TGTGCCAGCAGCTCCCTCTCGAACTATGGCTACACCTTC. It codes for CASSSLSNYGYTF.

The sample holds one count of this clone. This rearrangement joins TRBV6-1 to TRBJ2-1, with D maybe TRBD2 (6 bases). The CDR3 consists of 13 residues. Trimming shortened V by 3 bases and J by 10 bases, and 13 bases separated the two germline ends. The germline V gene encodes CDR1 MNHNS and CDR2 SASEGT. For the CDR3, the DNA is TGTGCCAGCAGTGAGGGCCGCGCGGGAGAGCAGTTCTTC. Translated: CASSEGRAGEQFF.

V usage is TRBV2 and J usage is TRBJ1-3; 7 bases are shared with TRBD1. With 1 base clipped from V and 3 bases from J, the junction kept 3 bases outside the gene matches. The CDR3 is 15 residues long. CDR1 and CDR2 (germline): SNHLY, FYNNEI. CDR3 DNA sequence: TGTGCCAGCAGTGAAGTACAGGGGAGTGGAAACACCATATATTTT. This sequence encodes CASSEVQGSGNTIYF.